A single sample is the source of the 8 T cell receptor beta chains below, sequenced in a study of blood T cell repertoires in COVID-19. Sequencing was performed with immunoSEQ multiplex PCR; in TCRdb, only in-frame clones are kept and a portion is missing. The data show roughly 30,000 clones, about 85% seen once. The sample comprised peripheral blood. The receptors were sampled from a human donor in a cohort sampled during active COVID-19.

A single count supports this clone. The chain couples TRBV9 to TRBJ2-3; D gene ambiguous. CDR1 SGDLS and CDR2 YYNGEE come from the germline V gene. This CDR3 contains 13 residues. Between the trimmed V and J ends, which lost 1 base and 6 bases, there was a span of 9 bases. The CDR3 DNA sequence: TGTGCCAGCAGCGTAAGGCTAGTGGATACGCAGTATTTT. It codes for CASSVRLVDTQYF.

The CDR3 sequence: CASSKGRQGLAKNIQYF. The DNA for the CDR3 is TGTGCCAGCAGCAAAGGTCGGCAGGGGCTAGCCAAAAACATTCAGTACTTC. The V call is TRBV21-1, the J call TRBJ2-4; the D call in the table, TRBD1, was not verified against the DNA. TRBV21-1 is assigned pseudogene status. The CDR3 covers 17 residues.

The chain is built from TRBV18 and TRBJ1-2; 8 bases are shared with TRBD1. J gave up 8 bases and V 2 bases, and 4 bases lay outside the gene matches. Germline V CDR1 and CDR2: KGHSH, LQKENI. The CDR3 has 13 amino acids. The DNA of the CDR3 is TGTGCCAGCTCACCAGTGGACAGGGACGGCTACACCTTC. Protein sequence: CASSPVDRDGYTF.

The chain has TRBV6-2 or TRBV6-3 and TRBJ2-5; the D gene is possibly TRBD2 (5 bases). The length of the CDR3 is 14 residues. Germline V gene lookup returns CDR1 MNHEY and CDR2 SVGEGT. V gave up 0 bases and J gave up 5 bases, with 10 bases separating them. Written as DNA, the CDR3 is TGTGCCAGCAGTTACTCCGGGGTTCTGGAGACCCAGTACTTC. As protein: CASSYSGVLETQYF.

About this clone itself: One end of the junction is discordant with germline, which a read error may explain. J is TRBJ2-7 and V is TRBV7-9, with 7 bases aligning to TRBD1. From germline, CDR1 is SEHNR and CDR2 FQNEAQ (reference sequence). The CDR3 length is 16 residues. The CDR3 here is CASSLADGTDIRKQYF. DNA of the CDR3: TGTGCCAGCAGTTTAGCCGACGGGACAGATATACGAAAGCAGTACTTC. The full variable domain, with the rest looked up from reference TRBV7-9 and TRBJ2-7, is DTGVSQNPRHKITKRGQNVTFRCDPISEHNRLYWYRQTLGQGPEFLTYFQNEAQLEKSRLLSDRFSAERPKGSFSTLEIQRTEQGDSAMYLCASSLADGTDIRKQYFGPGTRLTVT.

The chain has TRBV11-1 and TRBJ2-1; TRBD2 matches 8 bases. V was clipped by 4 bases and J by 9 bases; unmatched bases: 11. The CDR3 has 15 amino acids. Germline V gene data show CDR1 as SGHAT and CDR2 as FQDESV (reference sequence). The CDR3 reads CASSWLNGGASEQFF. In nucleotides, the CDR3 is TGTGCCAGCAGCTGGCTTAACGGGGGGGCCTCTGAGCAGTTCTTC.

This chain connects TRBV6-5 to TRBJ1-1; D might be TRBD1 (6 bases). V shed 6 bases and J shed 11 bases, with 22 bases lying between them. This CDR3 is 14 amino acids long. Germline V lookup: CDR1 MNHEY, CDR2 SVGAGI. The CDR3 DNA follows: TGTGCCAGCAGACCAACAGGGAAGATAAAGGGGGCTTTCTTT. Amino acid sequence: CASRPTGKIKGAFF.

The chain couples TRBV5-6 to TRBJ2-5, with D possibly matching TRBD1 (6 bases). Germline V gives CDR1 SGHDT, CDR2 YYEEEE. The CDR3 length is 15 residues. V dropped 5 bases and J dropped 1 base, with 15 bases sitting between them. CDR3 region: CASSFRQDFQETQYF. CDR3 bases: TGTGCCAGCAGTTTCCGACAGGACTTCCAAGAGACCCAGTACTTC.